This passage covers 22 T cell receptor beta chains from one sample sequenced in a study of T cell responses to AZD1222 COVID-19 vaccine (dated by TCRdb to 2020 to 2022). Libraries were prepared through the immunoSEQ multiplex PCR assay. This immuneACCESS table, as held by TCRdb, lists in-frame sequences with V and J called but not all clones. Of the missing ones, under half trace to an unresolved V gene in checked studies; the others have no known cause. This sample holds more than 90,000 clones; around nine tenths were observed only once. The top ten hold approximately 1.2% of the sample. The time point label, as the study defines it: baseline before first vaccination. Sequenced material: peripheral blood, taken on day 0 of AZD1222 vaccination. Every receptor here comes from an adult in good health.

The chain couples TRBV6-1 to TRBJ2-7, with D perhaps TRBD1 (6 bases). The V gene lost 1 base and the J gene lost 2 bases, with 6 bases spanning the gap. CDR3 length: 13 residues. Germline CDR1 MNHNS, CDR2 SASEGT. In nucleotides, the CDR3 is TGTGCCAGCAGTGAAGGGACAGCCTACGAGCAGTACTTC. Translating it yields CASSEGTAYEQYF.

The J gene is TRBJ2-5, the V gene TRBV7-9; D not certain. V shed 3 bases and J shed 7 bases, with 6 bases lying between them. The germline V gene has CDR1 SEHNR and CDR2 FQNEAQ (reference sequence). There are 11 residues in the CDR3. The CDR3 nucleotides read TGTGCCAGCAGCTTTTGGGGGACCCAGTACTTC. Amino acid sequence: CASSFWGTQYF.

The chain links TRBV5-1 to TRBJ1-1; 8 nucleotides match TRBD1. V lost 4 bases, J lost 3 bases, and 11 bases stayed unmatched. CDR1 is SGHRS, CDR2 YFSETQ, per germline. This CDR3 is 16 amino acids long. CDR3 DNA: TGCGCCAGCAGCCCGCGGACAGGGAGGAGGGACACTGAAGCTTTCTTT. Amino acids: CASSPRTGRRDTEAFF. Full variable domain (remainder filled in from reference TRBV5-1 and TRBJ1-1): KAGVTQTPRYLIKTRGQQVTLSCSPISGHRSVSWYQQTPGQGLQFLFEYFSETQRNKGNFPGRFSGRQFSNSRSEMNVSTLELGDSALYLCASSPRTGRRDTEAFFGQGTRLTVV.

The V call is TRBV7-9, the J call TRBJ1-1; no reliable D call. Germline lookup yields CDR1 SEHNR and CDR2 FQNEAQ (reference sequence). The CDR3 loop spans 13 amino acids. The V gene lost 5 bases and the J gene lost 0 bases, with 7 bases spanning the gap. In DNA form, the CDR3 reads TGTGCCAGCAGCCCTCGTATGAACACTGAAGCTTTCTTT. Protein product: CASSPRMNTEAFF.

The rearrangement uses TRBV7-6 and TRBJ2-7; TRBD2 matches 9 bases. Germline CDR1 SGHVS, CDR2 FNYEAQ. The CDR3 is 16 amino acids. Germline trimming cut 1 base from V and 3 bases from J; bases unmatched to any gene: 7. The DNA for the CDR3 is TGTGCCAGCAGCTTAGGTTTCGGGACTAGCAACTACGAGCAGTACTTC. Encoded protein: CASSLGFGTSNYEQYF.

V usage is TRBV18 and J usage is TRBJ1-1; TRBD1 matches 7 bases. With 2 bases clipped from V and 1 base from J, the junction kept 1 base outside the gene matches. CDR3 size: 14 residues. Germline assignment: CDR1 KGHSH and CDR2 LQKENI. CDR3 loop: CASSPDRENTEAFF. CDR3 nucleotides: TGTGCCAGCTCACCAGACAGGGAGAACACTGAAGCTTTCTTT.

Note on this clone: Additional DNA sequences in this sample encode the identical CDR3. The V call is TRBV5-1, the J call TRBJ2-3, with 8 bases identical to TRBD1. Germline trimming cut 2 bases from V and 2 bases from J; bases unmatched to any gene: 1. Germline V CDR1 and CDR2: SGHRS, YFSETQ. The CDR3 contains 14 residues. The CDR3 nucleotides are TGCGCCAGCAGCTTACAGGGGGACACAGATACGCAGTATTTT. Amino acids: CASSLQGDTDTQYF.

This chain connects TRBV29-1 to TRBJ1-1; D gene unclear. The CDR3 runs 11 residues. V lost 7 bases and J lost 1, with 7 bases in between. Germline CDR1 reads SQVTM; CDR2 reads ANQGSEA. DNA of the CDR3: TGCAGCGCCGGGCCGAACACTGAAGCTTTCTTT. Encoded protein: CSAGPNTEAFF. The full variable domain, its missing parts supplied by reference TRBV29-1 and TRBJ1-1, is SAVISQKPSRDICQRGTSLTIQCQVDSQVTMMFWYRQQPGQSLTLIATANQGSEATYESGFVIDKFPISRPNLTFSTLTVSNMSPEDSSIYLCSAGPNTEAFFGQGTRLTVV.

The table lists this clone with a few counts. V usage is TRBV6-5 and J usage is TRBJ1-3; TRBD1 agrees at 10 bases. V was clipped by 6 bases and J by 2 bases; unmatched bases: 4. CDR1 and CDR2 (germline): MNHEY, SVGAGI. The length of the CDR3 is 15 residues. Here the CDR3 DNA reads TGTGCCAGCAGGCGGACAGGGGGGCCTGGAAACACCATATATTTT. Encoded protein: CASRRTGGPGNTIYF.

The CDR3 DNA is TGTGCCAGCAGTTACTCGAATCGCTATGGCTACACCTTC. Protein product: CASSYSNRYGYTF. V is TRBV6-5 and J is TRBJ1-2; D call uncertain. Deletions cut 0 bases from V and 4 bases from J, with 6 bases between. CDR3 length: 13 amino acids. CDR1 is MNHEY, CDR2 SVGAGI, per germline.

This chain joins TRBV7-3 and TRBJ2-6; D is possibly TRBD1 (5 bases). Germline CDR1 and CDR2: SGHTA and FQGTGA. This CDR3 has 19 amino acids. V lost 1 base and J lost 0, with 16 bases in between. The DNA for the CDR3 is TGTGCCAGCAGCTTAAGGGCCCTGCAGGGCAGCTCTGGGGCCAACGTCCTGACTTTC. The encoded protein is CASSLRALQGSSGANVLTF.

CDR3 bases: TGTGCCAGCAGGACCGGGGGAGAGGGCCAGCCCCAGCATTTT. It codes for CASRTGGEGQPQHF. V usage is TRBV28 and J usage is TRBJ1-5, with a tentative D call TRBD1 (5 bases). The CDR3 runs to 14 residues. Looked up from germline, CDR1 is MDHEN and CDR2 is SYDVKM. With 6 bases removed from V and 7 bases from J, the gap between germline ends came to 16 bases. The whole variable domain, remainder taken from reference TRBV28 and TRBJ1-5, is DVKVTQSSRYLVKRTGEKVFLECVQDMDHENMFWYRQDPGLGLRLIYFSYDVKMKEKGDIPEGYSVSREKKERFSLILESASTNQTSMYLCASRTGGEGQPQHFGDGTRLSIL.

Only a few counts were recorded for this clone. This chain connects TRBV5-5 to TRBJ2-7; perhaps TRBD2 as D (6 bases). V lost 3 bases to trimming and J lost 3 bases, with 13 bases between them. The CDR3 consists of 14 residues. Germline V CDR1 and CDR2: SGHKS, YYEKEE (reference sequence). CDR3 nucleotide sequence: TGTGCCAGCAGCTGGGGGGTCGGCGGCTACGAGCAGTACTTC. The encoded protein is CASSWGVGGYEQYF. The whole variable domain, remainder taken from reference TRBV5-5 and TRBJ2-7, is DAGVTQSPTHLIKTRGQQVTLRCSPISGHKSVSWYQQVLGQGPQFIFQYYEKEERGRGNFPDRFSARQFPNYSSELNVNALLLGDSALYLCASSWGVGGYEQYFGPGTRLTVT.

This chain links TRBV4-1 with TRBJ1-4, with D possibly being TRBD1 (6 bases). The CDR3 covers 14 residues. Trimming removed 0 bases from V and 7 bases from J, with 9 bases in between. CDR1 MGHRA and CDR2 YSYEKL come from the germline V gene. The CDR3 DNA sequence: TGCGCCAGCAGCCAAGAACAGGGAGGTGAAAAACTGTTTTTT. Its protein is CASSQEQGGEKLFF.

The V gene is TRBV3-1 (or the pseudogene TRBV3-2), the J gene TRBJ1-4, with unresolved D. CDR1 and CDR2 (germline): LGHDT, YNNKEL (reference sequence). The V end was cut by 0 bases, the J end by 8 bases, with 10 bases between. The CDR3 totals 14 residues. In nucleotides, the CDR3 is TGTGCCAGCAGCCAAGATATGGAAAGGGAAAAACTGTTTTTT. It encodes CASSQDMEREKLFF.

V and J are TRBV28 and TRBJ1-1; D not resolved. The germline V gene has CDR1 MDHEN and CDR2 SYDVKM. This CDR3 is 14 amino acids long. The V end lost 7 bases, the J end lost 7 bases, and 19 bases lay between the germline ends. The CDR3 coding sequence is TGTGCCAGCACCCCGAGCCGGGGAGGCAGTGAAGCTTTCTTT. Translating it yields CASTPSRGGSEAFF.

J is TRBJ1-5 and V is TRBV30; D is unclear. The germline CDR1 and CDR2 sequences are GTSNPN and SVGIG (reference sequence). The length of the CDR3 is 13 residues. V was shortened by 0 bases and J by 4 bases, with 7 bases between the two germline ends. In nucleotides, the CDR3 is TGTGCCTGGAGTGTTGAGGGAAATCAGCCCCAGCATTTT. It specifies CAWSVEGNQPQHF. Supplemented by reference TRBV30 and TRBJ1-5, the full variable domain reads SQTIHQWPATLVQPVGSPLSLECTVEGTSNPNLYWYRQAAGRGLQLLFYSVGIGQISSEVPQNLSASRPQDRQFILSSKKLLLSDSGFYLCAWSVEGNQPQHFGDGTRLSIL.

V usage is TRBV28 and J usage is TRBJ1-5; no firm D call. CDR3 length: 16 amino acids. The V gene lost 4 bases and the J gene lost 0 bases, with 13 bases spanning the gap. Germline CDR1 reads MDHEN; CDR2 reads SYDVKM. The CDR3 region has the DNA TGTGCCAGCAGTTCCCCTACAGATTATAGCAATCAGCCCCAGCATTTT. Encoded protein: CASSSPTDYSNQPQHF.

J is TRBJ1-1 and V is TRBV4-1; a weak D match, TRBD1 (5 bases). The V gene's germline CDR1 is MGHRA and CDR2 YSYEKL. Trimming left V 3 bases short and J 4 bases short, with 9 bases between. CDR3 length: 13 amino acids. The CDR3 DNA follows: TGCGCCAGCAGCCAGAGGGGCAGCACTGAAGCTTTCTTT. It encodes CASSQRGSTEAFF.

The CDR3 reads CASSLRSGTAYEQYF. The CDR3 DNA reads as TGTGCCAGCAGTTTAAGGTCAGGGACAGCCTACGAGCAGTACTTC. The rearrangement links TRBV28 to TRBJ2-7; 7 positions agree with TRBD1. CDR1 and CDR2 from the germline V gene are MDHEN and SYDVKM. V trimming: 2 bases; J trimming: 2 bases; junction bases outside the gene matches: 6. The CDR3 length is 15 residues.

This chain connects TRBV19 to TRBJ1-6, with a weak D call TRBD1 (6 bases). CDR1 LNHDA and CDR2 SQIVND come from the germline V gene (reference sequence). This CDR3 is 16 amino acids long. Trimming took 2 bases from V and 0 from J, leaving 8 bases between them. CDR3 coding DNA: TGTGCCAGTAGTATACAGGGGAGCTCCTATAATTCACCCCTCCACTTT. It encodes CASSIQGSSYNSPLHF.

The chain has TRBV5-1 and TRBJ2-7, with D possibly being TRBD1 (5 bases). Per germline, CDR1 SGHRS and CDR2 YFSETQ. V was clipped by 2 bases and J by 5 bases, with 8 bases between them. CDR3 length equals 12 residues. As DNA, the CDR3 is TGCGCCAGCAGCTTAGGCAGGGACGAGCAGTACTTC. Protein product: CASSLGRDEQYF.